These 32 T cell receptor beta chains were sequenced from one sample in a study of a mutant IDH1 vaccine in newly diagnosed glioma. Clones were read by immunoSEQ multiplex PCR, and TCRdb kept only the in-frame ones, dropping some. The sample consists of 45,000 to 65,000 clones, about 81% of them appearing once. No cognate antigen is known for these TCRs. Stated time point: week 23, last vaccination. The study gave 300 ug of mutant IDH1 20-mer peptide per vaccine dose, with topical imiquimod. The sequencing used PBMCs, collected from a glioma patient whose treatment included an IDH1 peptide vaccine. The receptors here all came from a woman aged 40 to 55 with glioma. Some clones in this sample may be carry-over from other donors' samples.

The V and J genes are TRBV5-6 and TRBJ2-7; 7 bases align to TRBD1. Germline trimming cut 6 bases from V and 5 bases from J; bases unmatched to any gene: 11. Germline V gene lookup returns CDR1 SGHDT and CDR2 YYEEEE. CDR3 length equals 14 residues. In nucleotides, the CDR3 is TGTGCCAGCACCCCGACAGGGAATGTTAACGAGCAGTACTTC. Its protein is CASTPTGNVNEQYF.

This clone showed up just once. J is TRBJ2-5 and V is TRBV2; D perhaps matches TRBD1 (5 bases). With 9 bases removed from V and 5 bases from J, the gap between germline ends came to 22 bases. The CDR3 spans 15 residues. Germline V CDR1 and CDR2: SNHLY, FYNNEI. The CDR3 DNA reads TGTGCCAGACGAGATGGGAAGACAGCGTGGGAGACCCAGTACTTC. Translation gives CARRDGKTAWETQYF.

The CDR3 sequence is CASSPGTGSNEQFF. The CDR3 DNA sequence: TGCGCCAGCAGCCCCGGGACAGGGAGTAATGAGCAGTTCTTC. The rearrangement uses TRBV4-1 and TRBJ2-1; 9 nucleotides match TRBD1. This CDR3 spans 14 amino acids. V trimming: 4 bases; J trimming: 7 bases; junction bases outside the gene matches: 5. Germline V gene data show CDR1 as MGHRA and CDR2 as YSYEKL.

The genes are TRBV2 and TRBJ1-1; D is perhaps TRBD1 (6 bases). Trimming stripped 5 bases from V and 4 bases from J, with 14 bases between. Looked up from germline, CDR1 is SNHLY and CDR2 is FYNNEI. The length of the CDR3 is 14 residues. DNA for the CDR3: TGTGCCAGCAGTATACAGGGTTTCAGCACTGAAGCTTTCTTT. Encoded protein: CASSIQGFSTEAFF.

This clone was seen just once. The chain employs TRBV19 and TRBJ2-2; D perhaps matches TRBD1 (6 bases). V lost 7 bases and J 6 bases, leaving 15 bases between the germline ends. The length of the CDR3 is 14 residues. The germline CDR1 and CDR2 sequences are LNHDA and SQIVND (reference sequence). CDR3 sequence: CASTFLQGSGELFF. The CDR3 DNA is TGTGCCAGTACCTTCTTACAGGGTTCCGGGGAGCTGTTTTTT.

J is TRBJ1-5 and V is TRBV7-8; D ambiguous. This CDR3 region has 17 residues. V shed 1 base and J shed 0 bases, with 13 bases lying between them. Germline V gene data show CDR1 as SGHVS and CDR2 as FQNEAQ. This chain's CDR3 is CASSLGSRLYSNQPQHF. The CDR3 bases are TGTGCCAGCAGCTTAGGGAGCCGACTCTATAGCAATCAGCCCCAGCATTTT.

This clone was detected only once. This chain connects TRBV29-1 to TRBJ1-2; a possible D gene is TRBD1 (6 bases). The CDR3 sequence is 13 residues long. The V gene's germline CDR1 is SQVTM and CDR2 ANQGSEA. V was cut by 4 bases and J by 7 bases, with 16 bases left in between. Written as DNA, the CDR3 is TGCAGCGTTGCTGACAGGCTGGGCGGTGGCTACACCTTC. It specifies CSVADRLGGGYTF. The entire variable domain, with the rest obtained from reference TRBV29-1 and TRBJ1-2, is as follows: SAVISQKPSRDICQRGTSLTIQCQVDSQVTMMFWYRQQPGQSLTLIATANQGSEATYESGFVIDKFPISRPNLTFSTLTVSNMSPEDSSIYLCSVADRLGGGYTFGSGTRLTVV.

This chain uses TRBV10-3 with TRBJ2-5; 11 bases align to TRBD1. CDR3 size: 15 residues. Trimming removed 2 bases from V and 5 bases from J; junction bases left unmatched: 4. Germline CDR1 and CDR2: ENHRY and SYGVKD. In DNA form, the CDR3 reads TGTGCCATCAGTGAGGGGACAGGGGGAAGGGAGACCCAGTACTTC. This codes for CAISEGTGGRETQYF.

This clone was counted only a few times. The V call is TRBV6-1, the J call TRBJ2-5, with D tentatively TRBD2 (7 bases). Germline CDR1 and CDR2: MNHNS and SASEGT. This CDR3 region has 15 residues. V lost 3 bases and J 5 bases, leaving 16 bases between the germline ends. CDR3 in amino acids: CASSEGGPGTETQYF. The DNA for the CDR3 is TGTGCCAGCAGTGAGGGGGGGCCGGGAACCGAGACCCAGTACTTC.

The rearrangement uses TRBV6-5 and TRBJ2-1, with D perhaps assigned TRBD1 or TRBD2 (5 bases each). V lost 6 bases and J lost 6, with 15 bases in between. CDR1 and CDR2 from the germline V gene are MNHEY and SVGAGI. The CDR3 consists of 14 residues. DNA for the CDR3: TGTGCCAGCAGGGGGGAACTACTGGGCAATGAGCAGTTCTTC. It is translated as CASRGELLGNEQFF.

The V and J genes are TRBV2 and TRBJ1-2, with TRBD1 as a possible D gene (6 bases). CDR3 length: 13 residues. Germline-derived CDR1 and CDR2 are SNHLY and FYNNEI. The germline V and J ends were trimmed by 3 bases and 7 bases, with 12 bases remaining between them. In nucleotides, the CDR3 is TGTGCCAGCAGTGATCAGGGGTCTGGTGGCTACACCTTC. Amino acids: CASSDQGSGGYTF.

This clone occurred a few times. The V and J genes are TRBV19 and TRBJ1-5; no clear D. The CDR3 spans 13 residues. Trimming shortened V by 3 bases and J by 5 bases, and 8 bases separated the two germline ends. CDR1 and CDR2 (germline): LNHDA, SQIVND (reference sequence). CDR3 nucleotide sequence: TGTGCCAGTAGTATTGGACGGGATCAGCCCCAGCATTTT. Its translation is CASSIGRDQPQHF.

The J gene is TRBJ2-1, the V gene TRBV28; D perhaps matches TRBD2 (6 bases). Trimming removed 3 bases at V and 8 bases at J, with 8 bases between. Germline CDR1 is MDHEN and CDR2 is SYDVKM. This CDR3 spans 12 amino acids. The CDR3 sequence: CASSFWEDEQFF. In DNA form, the CDR3 reads TGTGCCAGCAGTTTTTGGGAGGATGAGCAGTTCTTC.

This chain joins TRBV5-1 and TRBJ2-5, with D possibly matching TRBD2 (5 bases). Trimming removed 4 bases from V and 1 base from J, with 11 bases in between. Looked up from germline, CDR1 is SGHRS and CDR2 is YFSETQ. The CDR3 is 14 amino acids. The CDR3 region is CASSTDSRQETQYF. The CDR3 coding sequence is TGCGCCAGCAGCACGGACTCCCGCCAAGAGACCCAGTACTTC.

This chain links TRBV14 with TRBJ2-7; D is uncertain. Germline CDR1 SGHDN, CDR2 FVKESK. The CDR3 has 15 amino acids. V lost 4 bases and J lost 2, with 15 bases in between. CDR3 in DNA: TGTGCCAGCAGCCCCGTAGGCAGGAGCCCCTACGAGCAGTACTTC. The encoded protein is CASSPVGRSPYEQYF.

The CDR3, as DNA: TGTGCCAGCAGCTTAAACAGCTACGAGCAGTACTTC. Residues: CASSLNSYEQYF. J is TRBJ2-7 and V is TRBV7-2; D ambiguous. CDR1 and CDR2 from the germline V gene are SGHTA and FQGNSA. There are 12 residues in the CDR3. The V gene lost 2 bases and the J gene lost 3 bases, with 5 bases spanning the gap.

This clone was counted only a few times. This chain joins TRBV7-6 and TRBJ1-2; weak D call: TRBD1 (6 bases). The germline V gene has CDR1 SGHVS and CDR2 FNYEAQ. The CDR3 consists of 14 residues. Trimming took 7 bases from V and 3 from J, leaving 15 bases between them. DNA of the CDR3: TGTGCCAGCACCCTGCGAGCAGGGGACTATGGCTACACCTTC. It specifies CASTLRAGDYGYTF.

V gene TRBV5-4 combines with J gene TRBJ1-2, with D unresolved. V lost 4 bases, J lost 0 bases, and 13 bases lay in between. In germline, CDR1 is SGHNT, CDR2 YYREEE (reference sequence). The CDR3 contains 15 residues. The CDR3 DNA reads as TGTGCCAGCAGCCCGGGAAGCAGAGCTAACTATGGCTACACCTTC. This gives the protein CASSPGSRANYGYTF.

This clone was counted only a few times. CDR3 coding DNA: TGTGCCAGCAGCTTGGACGTTTGGGAGACCCAGTACTTC. Its translation is CASSLDVWETQYF. V is TRBV7-9 and J is TRBJ2-5; D call uncertain. Germline V CDR1 and CDR2: SEHNR, FQNEAQ (reference sequence). The CDR3 is made up of 13 amino acids. The V end lost 3 bases, the J end lost 5 bases, and 10 bases lay between the germline ends.

This clone showed up just a few times. DNA for the CDR3: TGTGCCAGCAGCTTGGCCAGTTCTCCGTCCCAGCATTTT. The encoded protein is CASSLASSPSQHF. J is TRBJ1-5 and V is TRBV5-6, with unresolved D. Germline V lookup: CDR1 SGHDT, CDR2 YYEEEE. The germline V and J ends were trimmed by 0 bases and 11 bases, with 12 bases remaining between them. This CDR3 contains 13 residues.

The V call is TRBV19, the J call TRBJ1-1; 7 nucleotides align to TRBD1. The germline gives CDR1 LNHDA, CDR2 SQIVND (reference sequence). This CDR3 has 17 residues. Trimming removed 7 bases from V and 0 bases from J; junction bases left unmatched: 14. The CDR3 loop is CASKGPGQDAMNTEAFF. In DNA form, the CDR3 reads TGTGCCAGTAAGGGACCCGGACAGGACGCCATGAACACTGAAGCTTTCTTT.

The DNA of the CDR3 is TGTGCCAGCAGCTTAGAAGGGGAGGCTCAGCCCCAGCATTTT. It specifies CASSLEGEAQPQHF. The chain combines TRBV7-9 with TRBJ1-5; D might be TRBD1 (5 bases). Deletions cut 1 base from V and 6 bases from J, with 10 bases between. The CDR3 loop spans 14 amino acids. Germline V lookup: CDR1 SEHNR, CDR2 FQNEAQ (reference sequence).

J is TRBJ2-7 and V is TRBV19, with TRBD1 as a possible D gene (6 bases). Per germline, CDR1 LNHDA and CDR2 SQIVND (reference sequence). With 3 bases removed from V and 3 bases from J, the gap between germline ends came to 12 bases. The CDR3 is 14 amino acids. The CDR3, as DNA: TGTGCCAGTAGTATTTCCAGGGGTAGCTACGAGCAGTACTTC. Its protein is CASSISRGSYEQYF.

This rearrangement joins TRBV5-1 to TRBJ1-5; 8 bases are a match to TRBD1. V trimming: 4 bases; J trimming: 4 bases; junction bases outside the gene matches: 4. This CDR3 has 14 amino acids. Looked up from germline, CDR1 is SGHRS and CDR2 is YFSETQ. The CDR3 sequence: CASSLGQENQPQHF. The CDR3 region has the DNA TGCGCCAGCAGCCTGGGACAGGAGAATCAGCCCCAGCATTTT. The entire variable domain, with the rest obtained from reference TRBV5-1 and TRBJ1-5, is as follows: KAGVTQTPRYLIKTRGQQVTLSCSPISGHRSVSWYQQTPGQGLQFLFEYFSETQRNKGNFPGRFSGRQFSNSRSEMNVSTLELGDSALYLCASSLGQENQPQHFGDGTRLSIL.

The rearrangement joins TRBV6-6 to TRBJ2-7, with D possibly being TRBD2 (6 bases). CDR3 length equals 14 residues. From germline, CDR1 is MNHNY and CDR2 SVGAGI (reference sequence). V lost 0 bases, J lost 1 base, and 7 bases lay in between. CDR3 residues: CASSYSGLSYEQYF. The CDR3 DNA reads TGTGCCAGCAGTTACTCGGGACTGTCCTACGAGCAGTACTTC.

The CDR3: CASSLGPNYGYTF. CDR3 bases: TGCGCCAGCAGCTTGGGACCGAACTATGGCTACACCTTC. The V gene is TRBV5-1, the J gene TRBJ1-2; D is ambiguous. Germline CDR1 and CDR2: SGHRS and YFSETQ. V was trimmed by 0 bases and J by 2 bases, leaving 5 bases between them. This CDR3 has 13 amino acids.

The V gene is TRBV30, the J gene TRBJ1-5, with TRBD1 matching 12 bases. From germline, CDR1 is GTSNPN and CDR2 SVGIG (reference sequence). Trimming cost V 3 bases and J 1 base; bases outside gene matches: 10. The CDR3 length is 18 residues. The CDR3 bases are TGTGCCTGGAGGGGGGGGACAGGGGGCGAGAGGAGCAATCAGCCCCAGCATTTT. Protein sequence: CAWRGGTGGERSNQPQHF.

J is TRBJ1-1 and V is TRBV4-1; D is unclear. The CDR3 consists of 16 residues. Germline V gives CDR1 MGHRA, CDR2 YSYEKL. The V gene lost 0 bases and the J gene lost 1 base, with 12 bases spanning the gap. The CDR3 reads CASSQEPPAGNTEAFF. CDR3 in DNA: TGCGCCAGCAGCCAAGAACCCCCGGCAGGGAACACTGAAGCTTTCTTT.

The CDR3 region has the DNA TGTGCCAGCAGCTTAAGGGGGAGGGATTATGGCTACACCTTC. Translation: CASSLRGRDYGYTF. V is TRBV13 and J is TRBJ1-2; weak D call: TRBD1 (6 bases). The germline V gene encodes CDR1 PRHDT and CDR2 FYEKMQ (reference sequence). V shed 2 bases and J shed 5 bases, with 12 bases lying between them. The CDR3 totals 14 residues.

The sample holds a few counts of this clone. The genes are TRBV19 and TRBJ1-5, with TRBD1 as a possible D gene (6 bases). Looked up from germline, CDR1 is LNHDA and CDR2 is SQIVND (reference sequence). V was shortened by 3 bases and J by 3 bases, with 15 bases between the two germline ends. The CDR3 is made up of 16 amino acids. CDR3 nucleotides: TGTGCCAGTAGTATGATGGTCAGGGGATCCAATCAGCCCCAGCATTTT. This encodes CASSMMVRGSNQPQHF.

The chain has TRBV4-3 and TRBJ2-2; D tentatively reads TRBD1 or TRBD2 (5 bases each). CDR1 and CDR2 (germline): LGHNA, YSLEER. CDR3 length: 14 residues. The V and J ends lost 0 bases and 6 bases respectively, with 8 bases between them. The CDR3 nucleotides are TGCGCCAGCAGCCAAGATCGGGGCGCCGGGGAGCTGTTTTTT. This translates into CASSQDRGAGELFF.

The genes are TRBV10-1 and TRBJ1-4; D gene unclear. Germline values: CDR1 WNHNN, CDR2 SYGVQD (reference sequence). Trimming pared 2 bases from V and 0 bases from J, leaving 16 bases between. CDR3 size: 18 residues. The CDR3 nucleotides read TGCGCCAGCAGTGAGGCGGGCCATCGAATTGCAACTAATGAAAAACTGTTTTTT. This codes for CASSEAGHRIATNEKLFF.